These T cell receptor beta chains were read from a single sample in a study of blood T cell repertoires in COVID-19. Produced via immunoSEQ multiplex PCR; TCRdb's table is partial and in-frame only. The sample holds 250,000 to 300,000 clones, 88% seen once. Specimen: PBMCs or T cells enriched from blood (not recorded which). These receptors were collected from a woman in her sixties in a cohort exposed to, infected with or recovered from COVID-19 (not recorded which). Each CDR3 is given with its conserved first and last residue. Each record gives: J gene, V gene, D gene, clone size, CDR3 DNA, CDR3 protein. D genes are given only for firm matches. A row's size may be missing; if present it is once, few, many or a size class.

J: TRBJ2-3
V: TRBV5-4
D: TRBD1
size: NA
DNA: TGTGCCAGCAGCTGGGGACAGGGGTCAGATACGCAGTATTTT
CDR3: CASSWGQGSDTQYF

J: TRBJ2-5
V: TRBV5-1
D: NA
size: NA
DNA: TGCGCCAGCAGCTTACAGACTAGAACCGGAGAGACCCAGTACTTC
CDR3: CASSLQTRTGETQYF

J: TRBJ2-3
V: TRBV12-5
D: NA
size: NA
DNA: TGTGCTAGTGGGCCCCGCGTTCGGTGGACAGATACGCAGTATTTT
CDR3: CASGPRVRWTDTQYF

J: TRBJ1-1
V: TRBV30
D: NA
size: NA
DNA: TGTGCCTGGACGGGAATGAACACTGAAGCTTTCTTT
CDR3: CAWTGMNTEAFF

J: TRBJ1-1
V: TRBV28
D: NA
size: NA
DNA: TGTGCCAGCAGTGTCGAGGCTGAAGCTTTCTTT
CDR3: CASSVEAEAFF

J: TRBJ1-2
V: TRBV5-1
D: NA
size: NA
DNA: TGCGCCAGCAGCTTGGAAGGGGGAGGCTACACCTTC
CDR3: CASSLEGGGYTF

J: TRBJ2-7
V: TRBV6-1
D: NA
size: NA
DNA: TGTGCCAGCAGTTATGCGGGAAACTACGAGCAGTACTTC
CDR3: CASSYAGNYEQYF

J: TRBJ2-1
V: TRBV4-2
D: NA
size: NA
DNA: TGTGCCAGCAGCCAAGATCAAACAGGAAGTGGCAATGAGCAGTTCTTC
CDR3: CASSQDQTGSGNEQFF

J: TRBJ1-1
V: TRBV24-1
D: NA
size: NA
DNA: TGTGCCACTTCTATGAACACTGAAGCTTTCTTT
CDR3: CATSMNTEAFF

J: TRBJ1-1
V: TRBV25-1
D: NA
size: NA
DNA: TGTGCCAGCAGAAGGACACTGAACACTGAAGCTTTCTTT
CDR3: CASRRTLNTEAFF

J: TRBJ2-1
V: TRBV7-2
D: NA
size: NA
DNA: TGTGCCAGCAGCTTACACGGCCCGCCATTCCTAGCTAATGAGCAGTTCTTC
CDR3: CASSLHGPPFLANEQFF

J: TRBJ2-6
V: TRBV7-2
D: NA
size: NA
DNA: TGTGCCAGCAGCTTAGTTACAACGGGGGCCAACGTCCTGACTTTC
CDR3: CASSLVTTGANVLTF

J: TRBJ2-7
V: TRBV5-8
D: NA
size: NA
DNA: TGTGCCAGCAGCTTGGAAGGCGTACAAGGTCGCGGGCAGTACTTC
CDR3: CASSLEGVQGRGQYF

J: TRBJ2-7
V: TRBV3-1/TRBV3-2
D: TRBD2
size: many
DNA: TGTGCCAGCAGCCAGCGGGAGCCCCTGGAGCAGTACTTC
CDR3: CASSQREPLEQYF

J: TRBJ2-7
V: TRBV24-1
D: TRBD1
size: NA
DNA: TGTGCCACCAGTGGGGGACAGGGGTCCTACGAGCAGTACTTC
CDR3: CATSGGQGSYEQYF

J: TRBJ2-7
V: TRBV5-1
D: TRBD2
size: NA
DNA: TGCGCCAGCAGCGTCGGTTTTCGGGAGGGCCCCCACGAGCAGTACTTC
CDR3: CASSVGFREGPHEQYF

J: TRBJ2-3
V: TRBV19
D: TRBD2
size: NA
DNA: TGTGCCAGTAGTACCCCCCGGGAGGGCCCGGATACGCAGTATTTT
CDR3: CASSTPREGPDTQYF

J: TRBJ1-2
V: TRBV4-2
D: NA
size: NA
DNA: TGTGCCAGCAGCCAAGGAGCCGCAGGGGATAACTATGGCTACACCTTC
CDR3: CASSQGAAGDNYGYTF

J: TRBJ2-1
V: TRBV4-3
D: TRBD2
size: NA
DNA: TGCGCCAGCAGCCTTGGACTAGCGGCTTCAAATGAGCAGTTCTTC
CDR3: CASSLGLAASNEQFF

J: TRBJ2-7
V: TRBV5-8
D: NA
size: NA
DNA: TGTGCCAGCAGCAACCCGGGACTTCCCCTCCCCGAGCAGTACTTC
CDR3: CASSNPGLPLPEQYF

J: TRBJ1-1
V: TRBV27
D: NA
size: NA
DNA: TGTGCCAGCAGTTTATCGGGGGGAAGGGCTTTCTTT
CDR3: CASSLSGGRAFF

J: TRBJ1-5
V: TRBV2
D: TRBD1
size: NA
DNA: TGTGCCAGCAGTGGTGGACAGGGGGGAAATCAGCCCCAGCATTTT
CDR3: CASSGGQGGNQPQHF

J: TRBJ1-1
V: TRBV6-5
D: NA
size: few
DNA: TGTGCCAGCGTAGGAACAGGGAGATGGAACACTGAAGCTTTCTTT
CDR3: CASVGTGRWNTEAFF

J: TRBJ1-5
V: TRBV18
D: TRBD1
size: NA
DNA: TGTGCCAGCTCACCACAGGACAGGGGGCGCGGTCAGCCCCAGCATTTT
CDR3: CASSPQDRGRGQPQHF

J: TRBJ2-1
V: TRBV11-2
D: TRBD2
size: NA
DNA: TGTGCCAGCAGCTTAGCGGAGTGGACTAGCGGGAGTATCGATGAGCAGTTCTTC
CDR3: CASSLAEWTSGSIDEQFF

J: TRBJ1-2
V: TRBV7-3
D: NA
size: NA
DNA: TGTGCCAGCAGCTTAGGTACCGAGTATGGCTACACCTTC
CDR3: CASSLGTEYGYTF

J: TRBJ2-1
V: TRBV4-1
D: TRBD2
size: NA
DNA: TGCGCCAGCAGCCAGTCCATAGCGGGAGTTTTCGGGGATGAGCAGTTCTTC
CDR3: CASSQSIAGVFGDEQFF

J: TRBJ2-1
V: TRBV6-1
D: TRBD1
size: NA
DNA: TGTGCCAGCAGTGAAAGTTTACCGACAGGGGGCAATGAGCAGTTCTTC
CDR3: CASSESLPTGGNEQFF

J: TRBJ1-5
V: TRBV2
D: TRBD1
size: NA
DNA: TGTGCCAGCAGTCTATCCGGGACAGGGGGTCAGCCCCAGCATTTT
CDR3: CASSLSGTGGQPQHF

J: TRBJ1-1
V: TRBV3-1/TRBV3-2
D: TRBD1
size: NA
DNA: TGTGCCAGCAGCCAAGAGAGGTTAAGGGGGCAGAACACTGAAGCTTTCTTT
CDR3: CASSQERLRGQNTEAFF

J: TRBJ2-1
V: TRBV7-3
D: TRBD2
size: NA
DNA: TGTGCCAGCAGCCTGGGCGCCCTAGCGGGGCTCAATGAGCAGTTCTTC
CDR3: CASSLGALAGLNEQFF

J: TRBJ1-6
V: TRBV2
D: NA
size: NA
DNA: TGTGCCAGCAGTGGACGACAGATGACCTTCTATAATTCACCCCTCCACTTT
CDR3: CASSGRQMTFYNSPLHF

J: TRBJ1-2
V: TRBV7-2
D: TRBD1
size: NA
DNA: TGTGCCAGCAGCTTAGGGCGGCTGGACAGGGATTATGGCTACACCTTC
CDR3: CASSLGRLDRDYGYTF

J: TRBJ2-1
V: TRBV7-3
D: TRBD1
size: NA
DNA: TGTGCCAGCAGCCAGACAGGGGACAATGAGCAGTTCTTC
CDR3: CASSQTGDNEQFF

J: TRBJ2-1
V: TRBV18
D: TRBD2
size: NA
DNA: TGTGCCAGCTCCCTACTAGCGGGAGCTACTGATGAGCAGTTCTTC
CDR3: CASSLLAGATDEQFF

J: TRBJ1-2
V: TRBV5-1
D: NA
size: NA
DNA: TGCGCCAGCAAGGTATCGGGGAGGCGTACGGGCTACACCTTC
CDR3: CASKVSGRRTGYTF

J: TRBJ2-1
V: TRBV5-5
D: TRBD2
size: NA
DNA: TGTGCCAGCAGCTTAGATCTGATACTAGCGGGAGCCTACAATGAGCAGTTCTTC
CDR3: CASSLDLILAGAYNEQFF

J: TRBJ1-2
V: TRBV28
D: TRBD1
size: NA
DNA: TGTGCCAGCAGAATGACAGGGGGGCTGTATGGCTACACCTTC
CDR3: CASRMTGGLYGYTF

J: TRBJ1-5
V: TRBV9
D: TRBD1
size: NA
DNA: TGTGCCAGCAGCGTCGGGACAGGTGGTCAGCCCCAGCATTTT
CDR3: CASSVGTGGQPQHF

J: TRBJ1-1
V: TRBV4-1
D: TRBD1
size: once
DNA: TGCGCCAGCAGCCAACCTGCCGGGACAGGGGACACTGAAGCTTTCTTT
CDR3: CASSQPAGTGDTEAFF